These 30 T cell receptor beta chains originate from one sample sequenced in a study of shared clonotypes between healthy human individuals. The data were produced by immunoSEQ multiplex PCR, yet TCRdb's version contains in-frame clones alone and is incomplete. The sample consists of some 500,000 clones, 90% to 96% of them appearing once. The sample consisted of naive CD4+ T cells sorted from blood. Subset meaning: CD45RA+ positively selected. The receptors come from a young woman in good health.

The gene calls are TRBV7-8 and TRBJ1-4; possible D gene TRBD1, 6 bases. The CDR3 is 16 amino acids. V was clipped by 6 bases and J by 5 bases, with 19 bases between them. Per germline, CDR1 SGHVS and CDR2 FQNEAQ. CDR3 sequence (DNA): TGTGCCAGCAGAGACCATCGTGGGACATACAATGAAAAACTGTTTTTT. This gives the protein CASRDHRGTYNEKLFF.

The chain has TRBV7-9 and TRBJ1-2; D may be TRBD1 (5 bases). V lost 1 base, J lost 7 bases, and 19 bases lay in between. Germline CDR1 SEHNR, CDR2 FQNEAQ (reference sequence). The CDR3 runs to 16 residues. The CDR3 is CASSLGGRGVVSGYTF. Written as DNA, the CDR3 is TGTGCCAGCAGCTTAGGAGGACGGGGCGTCGTCTCTGGCTACACCTTC. Full variable domain (remainder filled in from reference TRBV7-9 and TRBJ1-2): DTGVSQNPRHKITKRGQNVTFRCDPISEHNRLYWYRQTLGQGPEFLTYFQNEAQLEKSRLLSDRFSAERPKGSFSTLEIQRTEQGDSAMYLCASSLGGRGVVSGYTFGSGTRLTVV.

The chain joins TRBV5-6 to TRBJ1-1; no clear D gene. Germline CDR1 and CDR2: SGHDT and YYEEEE. This CDR3 has 16 residues. Trimming took off 0 bases at V and 1 base at J, with 13 bases between the two ends. In DNA form, the CDR3 reads TGTGCCAGCAGCTTGGGGTTCGAGACGAAGAACACTGAAGCTTTCTTT. Amino acids: CASSLGFETKNTEAFF.

V gene TRBV7-9 combines with J gene TRBJ1-3, with D possibly being TRBD1 (5 bases). CDR3 length: 16 amino acids. Germline CDR1 is SEHNR and CDR2 is FQNEAQ (reference sequence). Trimming cost V 1 base and J 0 bases, with 10 bases left between them. The CDR3 DNA reads as TGTGCCAGCAGCTTAGGGGACTCCTACTCTGGAAACACCATATATTTT. Its protein product is CASSLGDSYSGNTIYF.

The chain couples TRBV5-1 to TRBJ1-1; no reliable D call. CDR1 and CDR2 (germline): SGHRS, YFSETQ. The CDR3 loop spans 14 amino acids. Between the trimmed V and J ends, which lost 3 bases and 1 base, there was a span of 10 bases. In DNA, the CDR3 is TGCGCCAGCAGCTCCCCTTCAACGAACACTGAAGCTTTCTTT. Translated: CASSSPSTNTEAFF.

This chain joins TRBV15 and TRBJ2-7; D remains ambiguous. This CDR3 is 13 amino acids long. Germline V gives CDR1 LNHNV, CDR2 YYDKDF (reference sequence). V lost 2 bases and J lost 3, with 8 bases in between. CDR3 nucleotides: TGTGCCACCAGCAGACGTACATACTACGAGCAGTACTTC. Its protein product is CATSRRTYYEQYF. The full variable domain, completed using reference TRBV15 and TRBJ2-7, is DAMVIQNPRYQVTQFGKPVTLSCSQTLNHNVMYWYQQKSSQAPKLLFHYYDKDFNNEADTPDNFQSRRPNTSFCFLDIRSPGLGDTAMYLCATSRRTYYEQYFGPGTRLTVT.

This chain joins TRBV7-9 and TRBJ2-3, with 7 bases that match TRBD1. Trimming took 5 bases from V and 4 from J; bases not matched to a gene: 3. The CDR3 has 13 amino acids. Germline lookup yields CDR1 SEHNR and CDR2 FQNEAQ (reference sequence). The CDR3 reads CASSTQGSDTQYF. DNA of the CDR3: TGTGCCAGCAGCACACAGGGGTCAGATACGCAGTATTTT.

The V call is TRBV7-9, the J call TRBJ2-5; tentative D call: TRBD1 (5 bases). Germline V lookup: CDR1 SEHNR, CDR2 FQNEAQ (reference sequence). The CDR3 totals 15 residues. The V end was cut by 3 bases, the J end by 7 bases, with 18 bases between. The CDR3 spells CASSLGMQGVVTQYF. For the CDR3, the DNA is TGTGCCAGCAGCTTGGGAATGCAGGGTGTTGTGACCCAGTACTTC.

This clone was observed a single time. The chain has TRBV28 and TRBJ1-4; D call uncertain. The V end was cut by 7 bases, the J end by 3 bases, with 18 bases between. This CDR3 contains 16 residues. Germline V gene lookup returns CDR1 MDHEN and CDR2 SYDVKM. In DNA, the CDR3 is TGTGCCAGCACCGGGCGAGTCGGGAGGGCTAATGAAAAACTGTTTTTT. Translated: CASTGRVGRANEKLFF.

The chain couples TRBV28 to TRBJ2-7, with D perhaps TRBD1 (6 bases). The CDR3 is 14 residues long. Germline V gene lookup returns CDR1 MDHEN and CDR2 SYDVKM. V was pared by 6 bases and J by 8 bases, with 20 bases between. The CDR3 sequence: CASSPGQSLNKQYF. The DNA of the CDR3 is TGTGCCAGCAGCCCCGGACAGAGTCTTAACAAGCAGTACTTC. Full variable domain (outside the CDR3, taken from reference TRBV28 and TRBJ2-7): DVKVTQSSRYLVKRTGEKVFLECVQDMDHENMFWYRQDPGLGLRLIYFSYDVKMKEKGDIPEGYSVSREKKERFSLILESASTNQTSMYLCASSPGQSLNKQYFGPGTRLTVT.

V is TRBV5-8 and J is TRBJ1-4; D is uncertain. Germline CDR1 and CDR2: SGHTS and YDEGEE. Deletions cut 4 bases from V and 4 bases from J, with 14 bases between. The CDR3 extends over 15 amino acids. The CDR3 region has the DNA TGTGCCAGCAGCCAAGCCGGCATCGGTAATGAAAAACTGTTTTTT. It translates to CASSQAGIGNEKLFF.

V and J are TRBV2 and TRBJ2-7; D is possibly TRBD1 (5 bases). CDR3 size: 12 residues. Germline V gene lookup returns CDR1 SNHLY and CDR2 FYNNEI. V lost 5 bases, J lost 6 bases, and 11 bases lay in between. In DNA, the CDR3 is TGTGCCAGCAGTCCAGGGTTCGGCGAGCAGTACTTC. Translated: CASSPGFGEQYF. Using reference TRBV2 and TRBJ2-7 for the parts outside the CDR3, the full variable domain is EPEVTQTPSHQVTQMGQEVILRCVPISNHLYFYWYRQILGQKVEFLVSFYNNEISEKSEIFDDQFSVERPDGSNFTLKIRSTKLEDSAMYFCASSPGFGEQYFGPGTRLTVT.

CDR3 DNA sequence: TGTGCCAGTTTCACGTCACCGTTTACTGAAGCTTTCTTT. Translating it yields CASFTSPFTEAFF. The genes are TRBV18 and TRBJ1-1; D remains unclear. This CDR3 contains 13 residues. The V and J ends lost 9 bases and 5 bases respectively, with 16 bases between them. Germline V gives CDR1 KGHSH, CDR2 LQKENI.

The chain combines TRBV6-6 with TRBJ2-7; D uncertain. Germline V CDR1 and CDR2: MNHNY, SVGAGI (reference sequence). The V gene lost 0 bases and the J gene lost 1 base, with 7 bases spanning the gap. The CDR3 consists of 14 residues. CDR3 amino acids: CASSYSRESYEQYF. The CDR3 bases are TGTGCCAGCAGTTACTCAAGAGAATCCTACGAGCAGTACTTC.

The V gene is TRBV7-3, the J gene TRBJ2-3; D not certain. Germline assignment: CDR1 SGHTA and CDR2 FQGTGA. V lost 2 bases, J lost 5 bases, and 14 bases lay in between. The CDR3 consists of 15 residues. The CDR3 spells CASSLQVGIGDTQYF. For the CDR3, the DNA is TGTGCCAGCAGCTTACAGGTTGGGATAGGAGATACGCAGTATTTT.

The chain combines TRBV19 with TRBJ2-1; 13 nucleotides match TRBD2. The CDR3 loop spans 21 amino acids. Unmatched junction bases numbered 15, after V lost 4 bases and J lost 0 bases. Germline CDR1 reads LNHDA; CDR2 reads SQIVND (reference sequence). The DNA of the CDR3 is TGTGCCAGTAGTACCCGAAAGAAACTAGCGGGAGGGGTAAGCTCCTACAATGAGCAGTTCTTC. Amino acids: CASSTRKKLAGGVSSYNEQFF. Combining the CDR3 with reference TRBV19 and TRBJ2-1 gives the whole variable domain DGGITQSPKYLFRKEGQNVTLSCEQNLNHDAMYWYRQDPGQGLRLIYYSQIVNDFQKGDIAEGYSVSREKKESFPLTVTSAQKNPTAFYLCASSTRKKLAGGVSSYNEQFFGPGTRLTVL.

The V call is TRBV6-1, the J call TRBJ1-5; D not resolved. V gave up 2 bases and J gave up 0 bases, with 8 bases separating them. The germline V gene encodes CDR1 MNHNS and CDR2 SASEGT. The CDR3 covers 15 residues. CDR3 sequence: CASSESGYSNQPQHF. The CDR3 bases are TGTGCCAGCAGTGAAAGCGGATATAGCAATCAGCCCCAGCATTTT.

The chain joins TRBV5-5 to TRBJ1-1, with no clear D. This CDR3 is built from 16 residues. Trimming removed 1 base from V and 7 bases from J, with 20 bases in between. Germline loops: CDR1 SGHKS, CDR2 YYEKEE (reference sequence). The CDR3 here is CASSLWLSGRGGEAFF. The CDR3 DNA reads TGTGCCAGCAGCTTGTGGTTGTCAGGACGGGGAGGTGAAGCTTTCTTT.

The V and J genes are TRBV30 and TRBJ2-5; 8 nucleotides align to TRBD2. Gene TRBJ2-7 matches the end of the DNA better, so the J call may be wrong. Germline CDR1 and CDR2: GTSNPN and SVGIG (reference sequence). The length of the CDR3 is 17 residues. The CDR3 loop is CAWSSARTSGAPYEQYF. The DNA for the CDR3 is TGTGCCTGGAGTTCCGCCCGAACTAGCGGTGCTCCCTACGAGCAGTACTTC.

The V gene is TRBV28, the J gene TRBJ1-5, with D maybe TRBD1 (5 bases). The CDR3 extends over 14 amino acids. The V gene's germline CDR1 is MDHEN and CDR2 SYDVKM. Between the trimmed V and J ends, which lost 5 bases and 6 bases, there was a span of 14 bases. This chain's CDR3 is CASSPTGYAQPQHF. DNA for the CDR3: TGTGCCAGCAGTCCTACAGGTTATGCTCAGCCCCAGCATTTT.

This clone was counted only a few times. V usage is TRBV7-9 and J usage is TRBJ2-7; D is undetermined. The CDR3 loop spans 13 amino acids. The V end lost 1 base, the J end lost 2 bases, and 6 bases lay between the germline ends. Looked up from germline, CDR1 is SEHNR and CDR2 is FQNEAQ (reference sequence). CDR3 sequence reads: CASSLVGPYEQYF. The CDR3 bases are TGTGCCAGCAGCTTAGTAGGCCCCTACGAGCAGTACTTC.

V is TRBV14 and J is TRBJ2-3; D not certain. Germline-derived CDR1 and CDR2 are SGHDN and FVKESK. The V end lost 1 base, the J end lost 0 bases, and 14 bases lay between the germline ends. The CDR3 sequence is 17 residues long. The CDR3 sequence: CASSQVSSRASTDTQYF. In DNA form, the CDR3 reads TGTGCCAGCAGCCAAGTCTCTAGTAGGGCTAGCACAGATACGCAGTATTTT.

The chain's CDR3 is CASSATGSPLSGNTIYF. CDR3 bases: TGTGCCAGCAGCGCGACCGGGTCTCCTCTCTCTGGAAACACCATATATTTT. The J gene is TRBJ1-3, the V gene TRBV7-9; D unresolved. The germline gives CDR1 SEHNR, CDR2 FQNEAQ (reference sequence). CDR3 length: 17 residues. The germline V and J ends were trimmed by 5 bases and 0 bases, with 17 bases remaining between them.

This clone was detected once. The chain employs TRBV7-2 and TRBJ1-1; D not resolved. This CDR3 is 13 amino acids long. CDR1 SGHTA and CDR2 FQGNSA come from the germline V gene. V was pared by 0 bases and J by 11 bases, with 13 bases between. CDR3 sequence: CASSLADIRGAFF. In DNA form, the CDR3 reads TGTGCCAGCAGCTTAGCGGATATCCGTGGGGCTTTCTTT.

This rearrangement joins TRBV2 to TRBJ2-1; 9 bases agree with TRBD2. The V and J ends lost 7 bases and 0 bases, in that order; junction bases with no gene match: 10. Per the germline V gene, CDR1 is SNHLY and CDR2 is FYNNEI. The CDR3 is made up of 17 amino acids. In nucleotides, the CDR3 is TGTGCCAGCATCCGGCTAGCGGGACGGGGCTCCTACAATGAGCAGTTCTTC. Its protein is CASIRLAGRGSYNEQFF.

The chain uses TRBV28 and TRBJ2-7; D is possibly TRBD1 (8 bases). V shed 10 bases and J shed 5 bases, with 24 bases lying between them. The V gene's germline CDR1 is MDHEN and CDR2 SYDVKM. The CDR3 consists of 15 residues. CDR3 sequence (DNA): TGTGCCACTCAGGGGGCGGGAGCAATAGCTCACGAGCAGTACTTC. This translates into CATQGAGAIAHEQYF. The variable domain in full, completed from reference TRBV28 and TRBJ2-7, reads DVKVTQSSRYLVKRTGEKVFLECVQDMDHENMFWYRQDPGLGLRLIYFSYDVKMKEKGDIPEGYSVSREKKERFSLILESASTNQTSMYLCATQGAGAIAHEQYFGPGTRLTVT.

The J gene is TRBJ2-7, the V gene TRBV28, with 7 positions matching TRBD2. Germline lookup yields CDR1 MDHEN and CDR2 SYDVKM. V lost 6 bases to trimming and J lost 2 bases; unmatched junction nucleotides: 7. The CDR3 length is 14 residues. The CDR3 is CASSVPSGTYEQYF. As DNA, the CDR3 is TGTGCCAGCAGCGTACCCAGCGGGACCTACGAGCAGTACTTC.

J is TRBJ1-1 and V is TRBV28; D is uncertain. In germline, CDR1 is MDHEN, CDR2 SYDVKM. This CDR3 spans 13 amino acids. Trimming removed 3 bases at V and 2 bases at J, with 7 bases between. The CDR3 sequence: CASSFQSNTEAFF. The DNA for the CDR3 is TGTGCCAGCAGTTTCCAGAGTAACACTGAAGCTTTCTTT. The variable domain in full, completed from reference TRBV28 and TRBJ1-1, reads DVKVTQSSRYLVKRTGEKVFLECVQDMDHENMFWYRQDPGLGLRLIYFSYDVKMKEKGDIPEGYSVSREKKERFSLILESASTNQTSMYLCASSFQSNTEAFFGQGTRLTVV.

The rearrangement links TRBV6-6 to TRBJ2-7; 14 nucleotides line up with TRBD2. With V trimmed by 8 bases and J by 6 bases, 6 bases remained unmatched. In germline, CDR1 is MNHNY, CDR2 SVGAGI (reference sequence). CDR3 length: 14 residues. The CDR3 is CASSMGLAGVEQYF. The CDR3 bases are TGTGCCAGCTCTATGGGACTAGCGGGAGTCGAGCAGTACTTC.

The CDR3 spells CASTRRGPSGRPYNEQFF. CDR3 sequence (DNA): TGTGCCAGTACTCGAAGAGGGCCTAGCGGGAGGCCCTACAATGAGCAGTTCTTC. V gene TRBV19 combines with J gene TRBJ2-1, with 11 positions matching TRBD2. V lost 7 bases to trimming and J lost 2 bases; unmatched junction nucleotides: 13. Per the germline V gene, CDR1 is LNHDA and CDR2 is SQIVND (reference sequence). This CDR3 region has 18 residues.